Sequencing of this T cell receptor beta chain was carried out in a study of cytomegalovirus exposure and HLA in healthy donors. PCR amplification relied on 60 Vbeta primers (plus 13 Jbeta primers). Generated by immunoSEQ multiplex PCR, the TCRdb table keeps only in-frame clones and is missing some. The top ten clones hold around 2.3% of a sample with some 180,000 clones, more than 65% of them seen once. This CDR3 region has 14 residues. Per germline, CDR1 SNHLY and CDR2 FYNNEI. This clonotype was sampled from a woman aged 25 to 39 in good health and CMV-seropositive. This rearrangement joins TRBV2 to TRBJ2-5; 7 bases map to TRBD2. The J call is doubtful: the DNA matches TRBJ2-7 better. Sequencing was performed on PBMCs. Written as DNA, the CDR3 is TGTGCCAGCAGCCGGGACTACTACTCCTACGAGCAGTACTTC. Its protein is CASSRDYYSYEQYF.